This T cell receptor beta chain was captured in a study of OX40 agonist ivuxolimab in advanced cancers. Study in general: Dose-escalation patients had hepatocellular carcinoma, melanoma, renal cell or head and neck cancer. Three patients, one with hepatocellular carcinoma and two with cutaneous melanoma, achieved partial responses.

Individuals having autoimmune disease history or systemic immunosuppression were not enrolled. This clone turned up a few times. Antigen: not known. This CDR3 contains 18 residues. Germline V gives CDR1 ENHRY, CDR2 SYGVKD. With V trimmed by 2 bases and J by 3 bases, 12 bases remained unmatched. This table comes from immunoSEQ multiplex PCR, and its TCRdb copy is limited to in-frame clones, with some not included. The sample records about 46,000 clones, approximately 80% being singletons. Study observations and caveats: The antigens recognized by the expanded peripheral T cells, that is their antigen specificity, were not determined.

J is TRBJ2-3 and V is TRBV10-3; TRBD2 agrees at 9 bases. The sequence was collected from an adult with an advanced solid tumor such as melanoma, head and neck, liver or kidney cancer. The specimen was CD4+ or CD8+ T cells sorted from blood, collected in a trial of the OX40 agonist ivuxolimab. The CDR3 region is CAISEPLGSSGRTDTQYF. The CDR3, as DNA: TGTGCCATCAGTGAGCCCCTTGGAAGTAGCGGGAGAACAGATACGCAGTATTTT.